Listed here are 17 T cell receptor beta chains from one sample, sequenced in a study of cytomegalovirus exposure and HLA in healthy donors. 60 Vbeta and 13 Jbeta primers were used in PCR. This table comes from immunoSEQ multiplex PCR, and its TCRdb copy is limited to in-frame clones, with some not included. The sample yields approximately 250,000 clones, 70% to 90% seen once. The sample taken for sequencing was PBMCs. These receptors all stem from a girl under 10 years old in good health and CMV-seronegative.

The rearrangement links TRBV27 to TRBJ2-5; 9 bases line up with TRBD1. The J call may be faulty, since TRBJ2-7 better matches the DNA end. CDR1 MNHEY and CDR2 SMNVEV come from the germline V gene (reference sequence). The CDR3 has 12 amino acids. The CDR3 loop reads CASKQGAREQYF. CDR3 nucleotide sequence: TGTGCCAGCAAACAGGGGGCTCGCGAGCAGTACTTC.

DNA of the CDR3: TGTGCCATCAGTGTAAGAGAGGCCTACGAGCAGTACTTC. It is translated as CAISVREAYEQYF. V is TRBV10-3 and J is TRBJ2-7, with D uncertain. The CDR3 runs 13 residues. CDR1 ENHRY and CDR2 SYGVKD come from the germline V gene. The germline V and J ends were trimmed by 4 bases and 2 bases, with 9 bases remaining between them.

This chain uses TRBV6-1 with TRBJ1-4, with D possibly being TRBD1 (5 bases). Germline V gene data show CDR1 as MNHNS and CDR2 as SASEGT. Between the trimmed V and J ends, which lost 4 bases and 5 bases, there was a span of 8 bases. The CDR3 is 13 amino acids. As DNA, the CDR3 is TGTGCCAGCAGTGCAGGGTTCAATGAAAAACTGTTTTTT. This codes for CASSAGFNEKLFF.

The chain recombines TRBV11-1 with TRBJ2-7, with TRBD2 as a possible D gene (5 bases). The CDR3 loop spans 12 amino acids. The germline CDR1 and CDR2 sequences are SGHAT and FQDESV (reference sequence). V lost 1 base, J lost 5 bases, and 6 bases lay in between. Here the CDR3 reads CASSLVGDEQYF. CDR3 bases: TGTGCCAGCAGCTTAGTCGGGGACGAGCAGTACTTC.

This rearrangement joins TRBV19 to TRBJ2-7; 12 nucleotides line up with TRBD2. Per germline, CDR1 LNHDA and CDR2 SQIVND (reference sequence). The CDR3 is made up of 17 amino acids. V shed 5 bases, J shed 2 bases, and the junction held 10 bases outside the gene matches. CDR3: CASSGPSRTSGTYEQYF. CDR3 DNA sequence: TGTGCCAGTAGTGGCCCATCCCGGACTAGCGGGACCTACGAGCAGTACTTC.

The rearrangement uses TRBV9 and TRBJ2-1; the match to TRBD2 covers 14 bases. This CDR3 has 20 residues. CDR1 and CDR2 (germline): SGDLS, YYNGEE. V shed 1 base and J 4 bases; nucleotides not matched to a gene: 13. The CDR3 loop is CASSVTGTSGRESPYNEQFF. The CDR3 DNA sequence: TGTGCCAGCAGCGTAACCGGGACTAGCGGGAGAGAGAGCCCATACAATGAGCAGTTCTTC.

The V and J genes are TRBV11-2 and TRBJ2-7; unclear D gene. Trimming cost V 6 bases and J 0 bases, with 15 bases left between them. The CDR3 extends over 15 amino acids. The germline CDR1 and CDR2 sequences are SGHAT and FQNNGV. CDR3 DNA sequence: TGTGCCAGCAGACGCTCTTTGGAGAGCTCCTACGAGCAGTACTTC. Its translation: CASRRSLESSYEQYF.

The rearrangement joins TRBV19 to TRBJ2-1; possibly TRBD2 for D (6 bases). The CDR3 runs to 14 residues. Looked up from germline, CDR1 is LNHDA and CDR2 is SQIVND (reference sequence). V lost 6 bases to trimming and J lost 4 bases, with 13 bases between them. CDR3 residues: CASRGGNNYNEQFF. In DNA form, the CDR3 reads TGTGCCAGTAGGGGCGGGAACAATTACAATGAGCAGTTCTTC.

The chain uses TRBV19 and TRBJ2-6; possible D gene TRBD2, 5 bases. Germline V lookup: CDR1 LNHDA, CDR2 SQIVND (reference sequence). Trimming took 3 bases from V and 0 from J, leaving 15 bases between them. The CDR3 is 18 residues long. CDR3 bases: TGTGCCAGTAGTATCTCAGAGGGCACCATCTCTGGGGCCAACGTCCTGACTTTC. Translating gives CASSISEGTISGANVLTF.

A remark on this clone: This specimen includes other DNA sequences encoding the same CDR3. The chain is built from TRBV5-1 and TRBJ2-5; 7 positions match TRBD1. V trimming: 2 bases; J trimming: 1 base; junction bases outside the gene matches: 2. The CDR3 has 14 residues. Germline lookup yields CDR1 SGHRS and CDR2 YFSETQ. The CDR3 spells CASSLTGVQETQYF. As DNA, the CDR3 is TGCGCCAGCAGCTTAACAGGGGTCCAAGAGACCCAGTACTTC.

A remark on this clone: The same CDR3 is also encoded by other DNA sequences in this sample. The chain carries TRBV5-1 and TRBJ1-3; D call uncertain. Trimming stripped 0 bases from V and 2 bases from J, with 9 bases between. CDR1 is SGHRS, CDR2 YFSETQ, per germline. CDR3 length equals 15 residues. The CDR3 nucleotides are TGCGCCAGCAGCTTGGCCGGAGGGACTGGAAACACCATATATTTT. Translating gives CASSLAGGTGNTIYF.

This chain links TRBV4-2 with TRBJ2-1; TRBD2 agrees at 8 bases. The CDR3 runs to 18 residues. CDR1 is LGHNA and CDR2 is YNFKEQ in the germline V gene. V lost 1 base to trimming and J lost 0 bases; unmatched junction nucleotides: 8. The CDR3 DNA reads TGTGCCAGCAGCCAAGTTGGAGCGCGGGGGGCCTCCTACAATGAGCAGTTCTTC. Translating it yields CASSQVGARGASYNEQFF.

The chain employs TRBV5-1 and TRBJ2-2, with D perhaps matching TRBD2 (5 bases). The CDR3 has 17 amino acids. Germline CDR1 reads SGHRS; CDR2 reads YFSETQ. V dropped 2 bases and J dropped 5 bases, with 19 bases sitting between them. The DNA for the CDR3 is TGCGCCAGCAGCTTCTCAGCGGACCGGCCAGAAACCGGGGAGCTGTTTTTT. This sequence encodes CASSFSADRPETGELFF. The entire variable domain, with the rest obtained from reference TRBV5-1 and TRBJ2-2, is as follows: KAGVTQTPRYLIKTRGQQVTLSCSPISGHRSVSWYQQTPGQGLQFLFEYFSETQRNKGNFPGRFSGRQFSNSRSEMNVSTLELGDSALYLCASSFSADRPETGELFFGEGSRLTVL.

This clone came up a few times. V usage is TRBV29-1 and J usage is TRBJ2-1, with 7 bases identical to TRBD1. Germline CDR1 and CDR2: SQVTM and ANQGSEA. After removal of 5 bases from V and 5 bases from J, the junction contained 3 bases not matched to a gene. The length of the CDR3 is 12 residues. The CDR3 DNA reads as TGCAGCGTTAGGACAGGAAACAATGAGCAGTTCTTC. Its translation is CSVRTGNNEQFF.

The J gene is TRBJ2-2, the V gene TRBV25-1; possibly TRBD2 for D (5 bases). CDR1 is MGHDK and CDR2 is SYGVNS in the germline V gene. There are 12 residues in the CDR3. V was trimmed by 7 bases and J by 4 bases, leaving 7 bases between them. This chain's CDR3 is CASNGGTGELFF. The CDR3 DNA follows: TGTGCCAGCAATGGAGGCACCGGGGAGCTGTTTTTT.

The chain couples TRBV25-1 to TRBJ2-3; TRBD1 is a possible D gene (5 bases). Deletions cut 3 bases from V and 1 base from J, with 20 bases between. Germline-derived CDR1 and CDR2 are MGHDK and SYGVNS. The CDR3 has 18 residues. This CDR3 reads CASSDRVVVGPRTDTQYF. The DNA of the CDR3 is TGTGCCAGCAGTGACCGGGTGGTAGTGGGGCCCCGCACAGATACGCAGTATTTT.

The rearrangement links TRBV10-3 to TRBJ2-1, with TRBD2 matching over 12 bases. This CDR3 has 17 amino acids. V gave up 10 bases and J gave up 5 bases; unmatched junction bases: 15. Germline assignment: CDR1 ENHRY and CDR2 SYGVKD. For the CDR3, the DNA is TGTGCCACCAGGGCCTCTAGCGGGAGGGCCCCCAACAATGAGCAGTTCTTC. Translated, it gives CATRASSGRAPNNEQFF.